The clone carrying this T cell receptor (beta chain) appeared many times. V dropped 7 bases and J dropped 5 bases, with 13 bases sitting between them. CDR1 and CDR2 (germline): KGHDR, SFDVKD. The CDR3 loop spans 14 amino acids. A unique molecular identifier was carried by every single TCR cDNA molecule. TCRdb re-analysed the 5' RACE reads in MiXCR, keeping a single row per CDR3 protein. Among 100,000 to 120,000 distinct CDR3 sequences listed, 11% were seen once. Regarding time point: blood at routine non-recurrence follow-up after resection. Whole RNA came from tumor, nontumor lung or frozen PBMC and was sequenced without being sorted. The record originates from a study of spatial heterogeneity in lung cancer. Study-level information: Donors were around 70 untreated early-stage non-small cell lung cancer patients. TCR and UMI combinations that were unique each appeared, on average, more than ten times in raw reads.

Material: PBMCs, obtained at follow-up. This TCR was sampled from a female donor with early-stage non-small cell lung cancer. The chain combines TRBV24-1 with TRBJ2-2; D is unresolved. In DNA form, the CDR3 reads TGTGCCACCAGGGGAATGGGTTCGACCGGGGAGCTGTTTTTT. Its translation: CATRGMGSTGELFF.